This T cell receptor beta chain was profiled in a study of blood T cell repertoires in COVID-19. Overall study: The United States, Italy and Spain provided the acute and convalescent COVID-19 samples. T cells, B-cell-depleted T cells, or PBMCs supplied cDNA or gDNA.

The ends lost 2 bases at V and 3 bases at J; junction bases unmatched: 6. This CDR3 is built from 15 residues. Looked up from germline, CDR1 is LGHNA and CDR2 is YSLEER. This clone occurred a few times. TCRdb keeps only in-frame clones here, not all; method: immunoSEQ multiplex PCR. The sample has 90,000 to 120,000 clones, roughly 82% seen once; the top ten hold under 5.5%. The chain links TRBV4-3 to TRBJ2-5; 7 bases match TRBD2. This clonotype was obtained from a man aged 55 to 70 with acute or convalescent COVID-19. The specimen sequenced was peripheral blood. The CDR3 sequence: CASSQSASGKETQYF. DNA for the CDR3: TGCGCCAGCAGCCAATCGGCTAGCGGAAAAGAGACCCAGTACTTC.